The table lists the clone carrying this T cell receptor beta chain with many counts. This sample was included in a study of spatial heterogeneity in lung cancer. TCRdb reprocessed the 5' RACE reads via MiXCR and lists one record per CDR3 protein. Of some 44,000 distinct CDR3 sequences in the sample, roughly 13% are singletons; the top ten hold about 57%. As for time point: sample taken at primary tumor resection. The germline CDR1 and CDR2 sequences are LNHNV and YYDKDF (reference sequence). V lost 8 bases, J lost 1 base, and 4 bases stayed unmatched. The CDR3 contains 14 residues. This sample comprised PBMCs, obtained at surgery. This clonotype was sampled from a male donor with early-stage non-small cell lung cancer. This chain uses TRBV15 with TRBJ1-4; 7 bases line up with TRBD1. The CDR3 nucleotides are TGTGCCACCGGACAGGACTTAACTAATGAAAAACTGTTTTTT. Amino acids: CATGQDLTNEKLFF.